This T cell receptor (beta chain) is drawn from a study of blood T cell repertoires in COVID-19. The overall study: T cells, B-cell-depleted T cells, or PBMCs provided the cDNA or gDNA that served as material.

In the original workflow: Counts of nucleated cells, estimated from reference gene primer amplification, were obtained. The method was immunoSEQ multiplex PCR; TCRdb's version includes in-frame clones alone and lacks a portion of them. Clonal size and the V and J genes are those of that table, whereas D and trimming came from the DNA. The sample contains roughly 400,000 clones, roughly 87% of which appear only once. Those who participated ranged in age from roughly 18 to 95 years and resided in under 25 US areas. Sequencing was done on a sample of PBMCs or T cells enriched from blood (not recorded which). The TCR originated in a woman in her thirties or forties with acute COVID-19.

CDR3 residues: CSAGRESEAFF. DNA of the CDR3: TGCAGTGCTGGCAGGGAATCTGAAGCTTTCTTT. The chain recombines TRBV20-1 with TRBJ1-1, with TRBD1 as a possible D gene (5 bases). Per germline, CDR1 DFQATT and CDR2 SNEGSKA (reference sequence). Trimming removed 5 bases at V and 6 bases at J, with 10 bases between. This CDR3 is 11 amino acids long.